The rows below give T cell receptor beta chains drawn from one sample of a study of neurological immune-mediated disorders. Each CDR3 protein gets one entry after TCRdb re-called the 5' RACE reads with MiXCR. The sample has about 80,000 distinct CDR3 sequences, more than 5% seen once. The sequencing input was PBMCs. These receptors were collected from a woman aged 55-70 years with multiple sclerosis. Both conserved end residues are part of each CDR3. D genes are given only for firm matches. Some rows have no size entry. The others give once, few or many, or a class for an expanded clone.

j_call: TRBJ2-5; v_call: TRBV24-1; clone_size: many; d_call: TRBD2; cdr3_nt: TGTGCCACCAGTGCCCAAGGGACTAGCGGGGGCTGGATGGAGACCCAGTACTTC; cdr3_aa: CATSAQGTSGGWMETQYF
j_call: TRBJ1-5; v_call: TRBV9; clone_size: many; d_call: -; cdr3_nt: TGTGCCAGCTCCAAGGCGGGGAATCAGCCCCAGCATTTT; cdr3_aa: CASSKAGNQPQHF
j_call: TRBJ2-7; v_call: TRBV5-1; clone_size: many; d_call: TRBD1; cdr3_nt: TGCGCCAGCAGCCGCGGGACAGGCCGGGACGAGCAGTACTTC; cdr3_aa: CASSRGTGRDEQYF
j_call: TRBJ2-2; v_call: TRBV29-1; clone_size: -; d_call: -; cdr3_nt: TGCAGCGCTCAGAACACCGAGGGGCTGTTTTTT; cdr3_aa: CSAQNTEGLFF
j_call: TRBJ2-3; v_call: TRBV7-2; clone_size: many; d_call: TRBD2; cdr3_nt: TGTGCCAGCAGCTTTGGACTAGGGCTAGATACGCAGTATTTT; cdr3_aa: CASSFGLGLDTQYF
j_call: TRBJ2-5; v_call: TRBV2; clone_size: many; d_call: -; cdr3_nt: TGTGCCAGCAGTTATCCCGGGGAAGAGACCCAGTACTTC; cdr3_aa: CASSYPGEETQYF
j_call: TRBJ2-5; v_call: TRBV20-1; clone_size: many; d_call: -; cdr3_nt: TGCAGTGCTCGTGCCGGTGGGGAGACCCAGTACTTC; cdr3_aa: CSARAGGETQYF
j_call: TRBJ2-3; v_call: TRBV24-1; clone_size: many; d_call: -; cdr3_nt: TGTGCCACCATGCCGGGCCGACTCCCAGATACGCAGTATTTT; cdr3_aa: CATMPGRLPDTQYF
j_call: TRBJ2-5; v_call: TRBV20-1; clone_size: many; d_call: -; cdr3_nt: TGCAGTGCTGATGGGGGCCGGCAAGAGACCCAGTACTTC; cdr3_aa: CSADGGRQETQYF
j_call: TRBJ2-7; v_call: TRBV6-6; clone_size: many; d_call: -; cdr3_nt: TGTGCCAGCAGCCCCAGGGCAGAGCAGTACTTC; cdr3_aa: CASSPRAEQYF
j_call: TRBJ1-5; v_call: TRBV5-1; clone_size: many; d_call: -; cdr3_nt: TGCGCCAGCAGCTTGGACTTACAGGGCCGGAGCAATCAGCCCCAGCATTTT; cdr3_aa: CASSLDLQGRSNQPQHF
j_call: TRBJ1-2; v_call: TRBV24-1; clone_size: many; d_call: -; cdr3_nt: TGTGCCACCAGTGAACCCCACGGGAGGGGGTATGGCTACACCTTC; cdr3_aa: CATSEPHGRGYGYTF
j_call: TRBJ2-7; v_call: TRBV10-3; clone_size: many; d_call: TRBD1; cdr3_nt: TGTGCCACCCAGGCCGGGACAGGGGGTACCGAGCAGTACTTC; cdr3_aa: CATQAGTGGTEQYF
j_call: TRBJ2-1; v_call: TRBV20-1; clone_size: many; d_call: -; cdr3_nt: TGCAGTGCCCCGGGACTTTACAATGAGCAGTTCTTC; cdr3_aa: CSAPGLYNEQFF
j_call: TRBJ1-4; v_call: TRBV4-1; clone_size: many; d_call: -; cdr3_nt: TGCGCCAGCAGCCTGGTGGGTGAAAAACTGTTTTTT; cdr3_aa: CASSLVGEKLFF
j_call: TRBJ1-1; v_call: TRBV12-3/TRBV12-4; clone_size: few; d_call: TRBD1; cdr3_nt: TGTGCCAGCAGTTTAGCGCGGGACAGTGAAGCTTTCTTT; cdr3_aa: CASSLARDSEAFF
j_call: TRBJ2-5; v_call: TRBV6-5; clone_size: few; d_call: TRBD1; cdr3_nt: TGTGCCAGCAGTACCGGACAGGGAGAGACCCAGTACTTC; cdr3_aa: CASSTGQGETQYF
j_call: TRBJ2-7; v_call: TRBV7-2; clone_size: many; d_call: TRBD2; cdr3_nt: TGTGCCAGCAGCTTACGAACTACCGGGGGGGCACTCGAGCAGTACTTC; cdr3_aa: CASSLRTTGGALEQYF
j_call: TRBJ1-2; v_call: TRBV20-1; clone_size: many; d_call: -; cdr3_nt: TGCAGTGCTAGAGGGGGCAGTAACTATGGCTACACCTTC; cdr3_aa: CSARGGSNYGYTF
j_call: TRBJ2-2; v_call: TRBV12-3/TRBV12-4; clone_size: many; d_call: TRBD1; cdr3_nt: TGTGCCAGCAGTTGGGACAGGGGATTCACCGGGGAGCTGTTTTTT; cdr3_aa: CASSWDRGFTGELFF
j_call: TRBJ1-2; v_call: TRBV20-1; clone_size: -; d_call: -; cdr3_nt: TGCAGTGCAAGTGGAAGGGACTTCTATGGCTACACCTTC; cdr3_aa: CSASGRDFYGYTF
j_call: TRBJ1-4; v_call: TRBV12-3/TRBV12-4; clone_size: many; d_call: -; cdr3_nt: TGTGCCAGCAGTTCGGGACCCCTCGGAACTAATGAAAAACTGTTTTTT; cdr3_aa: CASSSGPLGTNEKLFF
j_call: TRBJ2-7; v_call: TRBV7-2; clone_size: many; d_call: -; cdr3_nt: TGTGCCAGCAGCTTAGCGGGGGGGCCTATCCACGAGCAGTACTTC; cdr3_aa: CASSLAGGPIHEQYF
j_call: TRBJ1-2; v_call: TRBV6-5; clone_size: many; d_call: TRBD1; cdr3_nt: TGTGCCAGCAGAGTCACAGGGGACGTAGGCTACACCTTC; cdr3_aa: CASRVTGDVGYTF
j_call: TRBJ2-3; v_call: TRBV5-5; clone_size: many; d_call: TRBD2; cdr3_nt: TGTGCCAGCAGCCCCAGCGGGGGGGCCCCAGATACGCAGTATTTT; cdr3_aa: CASSPSGGAPDTQYF
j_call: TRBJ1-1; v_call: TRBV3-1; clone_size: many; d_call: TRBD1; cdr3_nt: TGTGCCAGCACCGATAACAGGGGAAAGACTGAAGCTTTCTTT; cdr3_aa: CASTDNRGKTEAFF
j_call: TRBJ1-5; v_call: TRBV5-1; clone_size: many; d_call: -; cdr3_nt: TGCGCCAGCGCGGTTGAGGGTCTAAGCAATCAGCCCCAGCATTTT; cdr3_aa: CASAVEGLSNQPQHF
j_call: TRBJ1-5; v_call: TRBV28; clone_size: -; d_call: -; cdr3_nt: TGTGCCAGCAGTCCTACAGGGTCCTACAATCAGCCCCAGCATTTT; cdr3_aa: CASSPTGSYNQPQHF
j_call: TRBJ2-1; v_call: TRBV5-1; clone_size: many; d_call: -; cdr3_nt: TGCGCCAGCAGCTTGGGGCGGCAGACCTACAATGAGCAGTTCTTC; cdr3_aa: CASSLGRQTYNEQFF
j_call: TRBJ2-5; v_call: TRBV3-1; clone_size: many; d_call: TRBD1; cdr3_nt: TGTGCCAGCAGCCAGGGACAGGCCGATCAAGAGACCCAGTACTTC; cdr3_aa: CASSQGQADQETQYF
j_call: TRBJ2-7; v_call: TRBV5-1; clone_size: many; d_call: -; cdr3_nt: TGCGCCAGCAGCTCGGTTGTCAGGATGGACGAGCAGTACTTC; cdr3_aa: CASSSVVRMDEQYF
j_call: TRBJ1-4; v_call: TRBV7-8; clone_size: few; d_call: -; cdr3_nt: TGTGCCAGCAGCTACGGACAGACAACTAATGAAAAACTGTTTTTT; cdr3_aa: CASSYGQTTNEKLFF
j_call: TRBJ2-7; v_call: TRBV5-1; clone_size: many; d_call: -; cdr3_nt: TGCGCCAGCATCAACAGTCTAGACGAGCAGTACTTC; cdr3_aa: CASINSLDEQYF
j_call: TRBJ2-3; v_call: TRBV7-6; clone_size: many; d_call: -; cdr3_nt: TGTGCCAGCAGCCCATGGGCCGCCAGAGGGGCAGATACGCAGTATTTT; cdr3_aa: CASSPWAARGADTQYF
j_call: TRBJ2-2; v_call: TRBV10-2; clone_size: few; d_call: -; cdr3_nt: TGCGCCAGCAGTGAGTCGACGGTGAACACCGGGGAGCTGTTTTTT; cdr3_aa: CASSESTVNTGELFF
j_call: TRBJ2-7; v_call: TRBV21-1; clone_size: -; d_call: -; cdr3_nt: TGTGCCAGCAGCAAATACAGATACGAGCAGTACTTC; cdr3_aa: CASSKYRYEQYF
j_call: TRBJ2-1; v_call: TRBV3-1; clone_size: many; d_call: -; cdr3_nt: TGTGCCAGCACCCTTAAAGGATTGGATGAGCAGTTCTTC; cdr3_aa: CASTLKGLDEQFF